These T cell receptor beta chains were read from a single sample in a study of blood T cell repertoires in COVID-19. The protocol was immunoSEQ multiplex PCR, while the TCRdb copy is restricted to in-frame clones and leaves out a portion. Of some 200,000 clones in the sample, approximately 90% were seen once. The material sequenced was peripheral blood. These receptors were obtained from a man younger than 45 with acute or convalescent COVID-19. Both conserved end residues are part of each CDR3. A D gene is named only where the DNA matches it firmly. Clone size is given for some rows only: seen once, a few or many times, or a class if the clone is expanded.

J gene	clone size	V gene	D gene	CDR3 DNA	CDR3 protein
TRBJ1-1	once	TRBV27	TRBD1	TGTGCCAGCAGTTCCTTTGGTTGGGGACAGGGAGGGACTGAAGCTTTCTTT	CASSSFGWGQGGTEAFF
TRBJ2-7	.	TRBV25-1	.	TGTGCCAGCAGTCTAGCCTACGAGCAGTACTTC	CASSLAYEQYF
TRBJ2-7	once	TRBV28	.	TGTGCCAGCAGTGGGACTTACGAGCAGTACTTC	CASSGTYEQYF
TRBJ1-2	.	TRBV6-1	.	TGTGCCAGCAGTGAAGGTCCTTATGGCTACACCTTC	CASSEGPYGYTF
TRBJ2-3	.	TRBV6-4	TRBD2	TGTGCCAGCAGCGTAGCGGGTAGCACAGATACGCAGTATTTT	CASSVAGSTDTQYF
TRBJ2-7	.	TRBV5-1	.	TGCGCCAGCAGCTTTACCGGACAGAGCTACGAGCAGTACTTC	CASSFTGQSYEQYF
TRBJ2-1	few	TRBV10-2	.	TGCGCCAGCACCGCCCGCGGGGGCCTTTACAATGAGCAGTTCTTC	CASTARGGLYNEQFF
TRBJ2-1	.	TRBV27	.	TGTGCCAGCAGTTTATGGGACACCGGGAAGGCCGAGCAGTTCTTC	CASSLWDTGKAEQFF
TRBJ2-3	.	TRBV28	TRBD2	TGTGCCAGCAGTTATCGGGGGGGCACAGATACGCAGTATTTT	CASSYRGGTDTQYF
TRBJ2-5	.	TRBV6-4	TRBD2	TGTGCCAGCAGTGACTCGACTAGCGGGGTCAAACAAGAGACCCAGTACTTC	CASSDSTSGVKQETQYF
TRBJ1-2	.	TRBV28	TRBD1	TGTGCCAGCGGGGACCGCGGACAGGGACCCTATGGCTACACCTTC	CASGDRGQGPYGYTF
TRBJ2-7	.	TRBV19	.	TGTGCCAGTAGTACTTACGACACCTCCTACGAGCAGTACTTC	CASSTYDTSYEQYF
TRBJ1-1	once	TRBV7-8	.	TGTGCCAGCAGCGTACAGGGTTACACTGAAGCTTTCTTT	CASSVQGYTEAFF
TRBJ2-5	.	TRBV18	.	TGTGCCAGCTCACCAGGTAGCTGGGAGACCCAGTACTTC	CASSPGSWETQYF
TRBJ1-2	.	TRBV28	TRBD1	TGTGCCAGCAGTTTAGGACAGGCGAACTATGGCTACACCTTC	CASSLGQANYGYTF
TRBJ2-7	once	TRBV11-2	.	TGTGCCAGCAGCTTATGGAGTAGCTCCTACGAGCAGTACTTC	CASSLWSSSYEQYF
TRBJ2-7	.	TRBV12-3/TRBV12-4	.	TGTGCCAGCAGGACGAGGGAGAAGTACGAGCAGTACTTC	CASRTREKYEQYF
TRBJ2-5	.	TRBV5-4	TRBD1	TGTGCCAGCAGCACGGGACAGGGGGCACACCAAGAGACCCAGTACTTC	CASSTGQGAHQETQYF
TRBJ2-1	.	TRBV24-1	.	TGTGCCACCAGTGCTTCCGGGGGCAATGAGCAGTTCTTC	CATSASGGNEQFF
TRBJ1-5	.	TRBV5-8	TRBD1	TGTGCCAGCAGTGACAGGGTTTATAGCAATCAGCCCCAGCATTTT	CASSDRVYSNQPQHF
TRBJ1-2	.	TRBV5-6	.	TGTGCCAGCAGCTTGACCGACGCGGGGGGCTACACCTTC	CASSLTDAGGYTF
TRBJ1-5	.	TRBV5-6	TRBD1	TGTGCCAGCAGCCGGGGACAGGTGCCTCAGCCCCAGCATTTT	CASSRGQVPQPQHF
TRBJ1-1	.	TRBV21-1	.	TGTGCCAGCAGCGCCATACAGGGGATAATGAACACTGAAGCTTTCTTT	CASSAIQGIMNTEAFF
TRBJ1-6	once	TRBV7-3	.	TGTGCCAGCAGCTTGGGACTGAATTCACCCCTCCACTTT	CASSLGLNSPLHF
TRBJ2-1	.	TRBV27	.	TGTGCCAGCAGTTTATCCTTATATGACAATGAGCAGTTCTTC	CASSLSLYDNEQFF
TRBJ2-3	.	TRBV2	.	TGTGCCACCCGAAACTTCGGACTCAAGGGAGATACGCAGTATTTT	CATRNFGLKGDTQYF
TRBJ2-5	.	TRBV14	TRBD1	TGTGCCAGCAGCCAAGCTAAGACAGGGGGCGGTGAGACCCAGTACTTC	CASSQAKTGGGETQYF
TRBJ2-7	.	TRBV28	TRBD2	TGTGCCAGCAGTTTGCTTATCGGGACTAGCGGGGGCTACGAGCAGTACTTC	CASSLLIGTSGGYEQYF